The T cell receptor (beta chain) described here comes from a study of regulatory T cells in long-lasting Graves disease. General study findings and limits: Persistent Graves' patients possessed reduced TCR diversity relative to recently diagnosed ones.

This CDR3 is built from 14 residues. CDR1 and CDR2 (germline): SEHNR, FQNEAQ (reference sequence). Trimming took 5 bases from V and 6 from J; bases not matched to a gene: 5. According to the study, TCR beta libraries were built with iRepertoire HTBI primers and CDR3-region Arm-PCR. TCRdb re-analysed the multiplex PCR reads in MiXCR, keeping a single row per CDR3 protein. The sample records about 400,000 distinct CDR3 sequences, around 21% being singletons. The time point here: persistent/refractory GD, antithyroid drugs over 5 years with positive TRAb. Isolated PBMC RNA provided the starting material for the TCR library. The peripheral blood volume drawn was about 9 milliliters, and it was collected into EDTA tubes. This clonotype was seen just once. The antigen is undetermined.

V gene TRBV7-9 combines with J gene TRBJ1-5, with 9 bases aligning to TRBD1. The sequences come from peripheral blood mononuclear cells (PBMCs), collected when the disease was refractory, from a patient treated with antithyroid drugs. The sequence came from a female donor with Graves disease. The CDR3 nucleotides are TGTGCCAGCAGCCCCGCGACAGGGGGTCAGCCCCAGCATTTT. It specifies CASSPATGGQPQHF.